Given below is one T cell receptor (beta chain) in context. Its antigen is currently unknown. The germline V and J ends were trimmed by 5 bases and 3 bases, with 14 bases remaining between them. The CDR3 contains 14 residues. Germline values: CDR1 SGHRS, CDR2 YFSETQ. This sample stems from a study of T-cell reconstitution after alpha-beta-depleted transplantation in children. Using unique molecular identifiers, the investigators prepared the TCRbeta library. One entry per CDR3 protein, called by TCRdb with MiXCR from the PCR reads. The sample includes about 610,000 distinct CDR3 sequences, roughly a quarter seen only once; the top ten take 36%. Study-wide findings and caveats: Several hundred graft clones that had expanded were reportedly the source of alpha-beta T cells about two months after transplant. Among T cells one year after transplant, newly produced cells accounted for most counts and diversity. The origin of high day-60 TCRbeta diversity in some patients lay in surviving recipient T cells and thymic progenitors.

This clonotype was sampled from a boy under two years old with Wiskott-Aldrich syndrome, due to receive a stem cell transplant. This specimen was PBMCs, taken before TCRalphabeta/CD19-depleted stem cell transplant. The gene calls are TRBV5-1 and TRBJ1-1, with a possible D match to TRBD1 (5 bases). The CDR3 reads CASRKTEEDTEAFF. DNA for the CDR3: TGCGCCAGCAGGAAGACAGAGGAGGACACTGAAGCTTTCTTT.